This is a list of T cell receptor beta chains from one sample in a study of T cell responses to AZD1222 COVID-19 vaccine. Libraries were prepared by immunoSEQ multiplex PCR; TCRdb keeps only in-frame clonotypes and omits some of them. The sample lists approximately 140,000 clones, approximately 87% occurring once. The sample was peripheral blood, taken 28 days after the second AZD1222 dose. The receptor set was obtained from an adult who received the AZD1222 COVID-19 vaccine. CDR3s include the opening cysteine and the closing phenylalanine or tryptophan.

>TRBJ2-5|15|TRBV5-1
CASSLIGGYGETQYF
>TRBJ2-1|15|TRBV7-7
CASSLGSGSYNEQFF
>TRBJ1-2|14|TRBV7-2
CASSLRVERNGYTF
>TRBJ1-6|16|TRBV2
CASSAGPAGNGSPLHF
>TRBJ1-2|13|TRBV4-2
CASSQDGVGGYTF
>TRBJ1-2|12|TRBV28
CASGRGTSGYTF
>TRBJ1-4|16|TRBV9
CASSVSAGETNEKLFF
>TRBJ2-2|15|TRBV10-3
CAISDRTGESGELFF
>TRBJ2-3|14|TRBV28
CASGPGQSTDTQYF
>TRBJ2-7|15|TRBV5-1
CASSLRGSGSYEQYF
>TRBJ1-2|14|TRBV6-1
CASSENRFGYGYTF
>TRBJ1-5|16|TRBV2
CASSEVAGWRNQPQHF
>TRBJ2-1|15|TRBV5-1
CASSYDRAAYNEQFF
>TRBJ1-6|13|TRBV6-5
CASRTQVGSPLHF
>TRBJ1-6|16|TRBV5-4
CASSLGSGQSNSPLHF
>TRBJ1-4|14|TRBV25-1
CASSERAGNEKLFF
>TRBJ1-1|15|TRBV3-1/TRBV3-2
CASSQGIRVDTEAFF
>TRBJ1-1|15|TRBV3-1/TRBV3-2
CASSLNPGWNTEAFF
>TRBJ2-1|14|TRBV27
CASTLRSSYNEQFF
>TRBJ1-4|14|TRBV5-1
CASSFGGQDEKLFF
>TRBJ2-7|16|TRBV3-1/TRBV3-2
CASSLVRDRGLWEQYF
>TRBJ1-2|11|TRBV2
CASSPRDGYTF
>TRBJ2-5|16|TRBV19
CASSMIVGSSEETQYF
>TRBJ1-2|13|TRBV18
CASSPSSGYGYTF
>TRBJ2-4|16|TRBV14
CASSVTGTVGKNIQYF
>TRBJ1-2|13|TRBV29-1
CSVGTGTIGGYTF
>TRBJ2-1|15|TRBV7-9
CASIPPGGPYNEQFF
>TRBJ2-1|15|TRBV28
CASSRSGTGGNEQFF
>TRBJ1-1|13|TRBV7-3
CASRAQLNTEAFF
>TRBJ1-6|16|TRBV3-1/TRBV3-2
CASSPRGGVVGSPLHF
>TRBJ2-7|14|TRBV28
CASSSLAGRDEQYF